The clone carrying this TCR beta chain has only a few counts. The antigen remains unidentified. These data belong to a study of T-cell memory formation after mild COVID-19. At the level of the study: Among the donors, TCR clusters were largely specific to each donor.

From 5'RACE with constant-segment primers came TCR alpha and TCR beta cDNA libraries that carried sample barcodes and UMIs. Each CDR3 protein is one row after TCRdb ran MiXCR on the 5' RACE reads. The sample has approximately 440,000 distinct CDR3 sequences, 20% seen once; the top ten hold approximately 8.1%. Study-wide points: Detection of some responders pre-infection suggested pre-existing cross-reactive memory T cells participated.

The TCR comes from an adult woman who had mild COVID-19 (a few samples of this study predate the infection). Cell type and time point are not known. The sequenced sample consisted of PBMCs or a T cell subset sorted from them (not recorded which).

The CDR3 reads CASSPWDTAYEQYF. DNA of the CDR3: TGTGCCAGCAGTCCCTGGGACACCGCCTACGAGCAGTACTTC. The chain joins TRBV6-2 or TRBV6-3 to TRBJ2-7; D might be TRBD1 (6 bases). Trimming removed 5 bases from V and 2 bases from J, with 13 bases in between. There are 14 residues in the CDR3. Germline V gene lookup returns CDR1 MNHEY and CDR2 SVGEGT.